This T cell receptor beta chain was sequenced for a study of T-cell reconstitution after alpha-beta-depleted transplantation in children. The V end lost 5 bases, the J end lost 3 bases, and 11 bases lay between the germline ends. This CDR3 has 14 residues. Per germline, CDR1 PRHDT and CDR2 FYEKMQ (reference sequence). Unique molecular identifiers were incorporated when the TCRbeta library was constructed. TCRdb passed the PCR reads through MiXCR, listing each CDR3 protein once. The data contain about 640,000 distinct CDR3 sequences, roughly 15% of them singletons. The receptor was isolated from a human donor who donated a stem cell graft to a child with acute myeloid leukemia. The chain carries TRBV13 and TRBJ2-1, with D maybe TRBD2 (5 bases). The sample here was PBMCs from the stem cell graft donor, taken from the stem cell graft. The CDR3 loop is CASSLRAGYNEQFF. As DNA, the CDR3 is TGTGCCAGCAGCCTTAGGGCGGGCTACAATGAGCAGTTCTTC.